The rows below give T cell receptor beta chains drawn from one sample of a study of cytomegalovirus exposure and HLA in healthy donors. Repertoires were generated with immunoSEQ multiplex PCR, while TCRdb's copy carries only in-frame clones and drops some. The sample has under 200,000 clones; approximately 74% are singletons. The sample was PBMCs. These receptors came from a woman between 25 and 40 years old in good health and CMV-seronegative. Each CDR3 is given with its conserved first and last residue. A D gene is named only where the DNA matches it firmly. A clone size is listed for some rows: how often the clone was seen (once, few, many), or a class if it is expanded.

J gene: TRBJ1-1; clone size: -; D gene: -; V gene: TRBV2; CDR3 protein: CASSEAGVDTEAFF; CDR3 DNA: TGTGCCAGCAGTGAGGCAGGGGTAGACACTGAAGCTTTCTTT
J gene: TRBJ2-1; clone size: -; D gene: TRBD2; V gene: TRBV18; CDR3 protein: CASSGDSGGNEQFF; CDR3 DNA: TGTGCCAGCTCAGGTGATAGCGGGGGCAATGAGCAGTTCTTC
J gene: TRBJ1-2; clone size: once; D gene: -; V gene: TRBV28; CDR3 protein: CASTFTLNGYGYTF; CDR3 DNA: TGTGCCAGCACCTTTACCCTGAACGGCTATGGCTACACCTTC
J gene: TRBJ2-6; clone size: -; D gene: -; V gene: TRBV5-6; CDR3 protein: CASSLFGAQAAVLTF; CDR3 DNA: TGTGCCAGCAGCTTGTTTGGGGCCCAGGCGGCTGTCCTGACTTTC
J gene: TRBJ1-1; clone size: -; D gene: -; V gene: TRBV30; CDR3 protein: CAWSVLFGLRTEAFF; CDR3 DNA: TGTGCCTGGAGTGTACTCTTTGGGTTGAGGACTGAAGCTTTCTTT
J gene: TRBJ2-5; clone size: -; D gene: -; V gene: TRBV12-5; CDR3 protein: CASGRTEVGETQYF; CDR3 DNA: TGTGCTAGTGGTCGGACAGAGGTAGGGGAGACCCAGTACTTC
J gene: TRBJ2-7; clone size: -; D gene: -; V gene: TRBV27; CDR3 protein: CASSNPRVIPYEQYF; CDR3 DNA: TGTGCCAGCAGCAACCCCAGGGTAATCCCCTACGAGCAGTACTTC
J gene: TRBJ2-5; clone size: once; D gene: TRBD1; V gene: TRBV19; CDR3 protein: CASSTTGGLKTQYF; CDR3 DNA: TGTGCCAGTAGTACGACAGGGGGCCTGAAGACCCAGTACTTC
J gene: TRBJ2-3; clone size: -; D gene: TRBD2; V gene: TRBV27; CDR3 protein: CASSFSNLLAGGPDTQYF; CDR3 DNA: TGTGCCAGCAGTTTTTCCAATTTACTAGCGGGAGGGCCAGATACGCAGTATTTT
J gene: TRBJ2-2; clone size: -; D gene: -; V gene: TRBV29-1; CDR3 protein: CSARGGAYPKNTGELFF; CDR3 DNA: TGCAGCGCCCGAGGGGGGGCTTATCCCAAAAACACCGGGGAGCTGTTTTTT
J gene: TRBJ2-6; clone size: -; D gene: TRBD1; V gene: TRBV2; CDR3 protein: CASRLPTGGQSGANVLTF; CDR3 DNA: TGTGCCAGCAGATTACCGACAGGGGGTCAGTCTGGGGCCAACGTCCTGACTTTC